This TCR beta chain was obtained from a study of shared clonotypes between healthy human individuals. About the research overall: Three CD4 naive, three CD4 memory, two CD8 naive and one CD8 memory plate were used per donor.

Clones were sequenced by immunoSEQ multiplex PCR, and TCRdb holds only the in-frame ones, with some missing. The top ten hold roughly 0.45% of the sample, which has about 1.5 million clones, around 98% seen once. CDR3 length: 13 amino acids. V was pared by 2 bases and J by 5 bases, with 7 bases between. In germline, CDR1 is MDHEN, CDR2 SYDVKM. Sequencing input: naive CD4+ T cells sorted from blood. The subset denotes: CD45RA+ positively selected. This sequence was found in a man aged 25-45 years in good health. The chain carries TRBV28 and TRBJ1-5; D is undetermined. Here the CDR3 reads CASSLIGDQPQHF. CDR3 DNA: TGTGCCAGCAGTTTAATCGGAGATCAGCCCCAGCATTTT.